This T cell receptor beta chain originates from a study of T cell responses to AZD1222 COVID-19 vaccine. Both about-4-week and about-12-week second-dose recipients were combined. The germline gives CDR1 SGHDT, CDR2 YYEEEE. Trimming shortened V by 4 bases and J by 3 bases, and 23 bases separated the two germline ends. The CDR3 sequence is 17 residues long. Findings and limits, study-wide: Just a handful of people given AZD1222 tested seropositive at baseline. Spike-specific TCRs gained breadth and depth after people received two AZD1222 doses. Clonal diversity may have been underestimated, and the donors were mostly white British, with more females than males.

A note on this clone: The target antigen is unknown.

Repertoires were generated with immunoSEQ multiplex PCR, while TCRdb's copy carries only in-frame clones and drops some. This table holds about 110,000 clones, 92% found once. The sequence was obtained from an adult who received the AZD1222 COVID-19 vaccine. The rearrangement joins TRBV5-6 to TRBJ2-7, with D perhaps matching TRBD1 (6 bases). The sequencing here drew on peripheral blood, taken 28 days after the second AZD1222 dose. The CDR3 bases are TGTGCCAGCAGCCCGCCGACAGGCCTCCTGAGCTTCTACGAGCAGTACTTC. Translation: CASSPPTGLLSFYEQYF.